This T cell receptor (beta chain) was identified in a study of cytomegalovirus exposure and HLA in healthy donors. For the study at large: Counted in an early data release were tens of millions of unique TCRs from HLA-typed donors.

The study's findings and limits: Fewer N-insertions (relative to the 666-donor mean) were reportedly seen in an Asian-associated ancestry cluster in a later analysis.

The CDR3 runs 18 residues. V lost 3 bases and J lost 1; bases outside the gene matches: 5. Looked up from germline, CDR1 is SGHRS and CDR2 is YFSETQ. The PCR was carried out with 60 Vbeta primers and 13 Jbeta primers. Data came from immunoSEQ multiplex PCR; TCRdb stores just in-frame clones and leaves some out. The sample shows 95,000 to 150,000 clones, about four fifths of them seen only once. About this clone itself: What it recognizes is unknown.

The TCR sequence derives from a man between 18 and 29 years old in good health and CMV-seronegative. Sequencing was performed on PBMCs. The V call is TRBV5-1, the J call TRBJ2-2; 14 bases line up with TRBD2. This CDR3 is CASSSGLAGDQNTGELFF. The DNA for the CDR3 is TGCGCCAGCAGCTCGGGACTAGCGGGGGACCAGAACACCGGGGAGCTGTTTTTT.